This T cell receptor beta chain is drawn from a study of blood T cell repertoires in COVID-19. The wider study: PBMCs, B-cell-depleted T cells, or T cells provided the cDNA or gDNA that made up the material.

Study processing details: The assay estimated nucleated cells by amplifying reference gene primers. Profiling relied on immunoSEQ multiplex PCR, and the TCRdb table lists in-frame clones only, not all of them. The V and J calls and clone size are taken from that table; D and trimming were inferred from the DNA. The data contain 200,000 to 300,000 clones, roughly 90% of them singletons. CDR3 length: 14 residues. V trimming: 6 bases; J trimming: 2 bases; junction bases outside the gene matches: 6. Germline assignment: CDR1 WSHSY and CDR2 SAAADI. The clonotype originates from a man in his thirties or forties with active or convalescent COVID-19. The sequencing sample was made of peripheral blood. V is TRBV10-2 and J is TRBJ2-5, with 7 bases that match TRBD1. The DNA of the CDR3 is TGCGCCAGCAGCTCGGACAGGAGACAAGAGACCCAGTACTTC. This translates into CASSSDRRQETQYF.